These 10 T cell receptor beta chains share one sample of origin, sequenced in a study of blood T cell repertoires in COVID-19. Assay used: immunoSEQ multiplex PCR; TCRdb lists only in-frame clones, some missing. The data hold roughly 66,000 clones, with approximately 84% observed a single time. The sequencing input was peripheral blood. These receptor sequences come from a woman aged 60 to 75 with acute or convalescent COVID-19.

In DNA form, the CDR3 reads TGTGCCAGCACGGGGGGGGGCCTCAGTGAGCAGTTCTTC. This gives the protein CASTGGGLSEQFF. V is TRBV6-5 and J is TRBJ2-1; 8 bases line up with TRBD2. With 7 bases clipped from V and 9 bases from J, the junction kept 8 bases outside the gene matches. The germline gives CDR1 MNHEY, CDR2 SVGAGI. The length of the CDR3 is 13 residues.

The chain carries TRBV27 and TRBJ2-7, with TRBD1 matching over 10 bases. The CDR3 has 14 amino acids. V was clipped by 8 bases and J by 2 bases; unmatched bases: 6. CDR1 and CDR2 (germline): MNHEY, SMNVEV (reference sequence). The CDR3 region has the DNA TGTGCCAGCCCTGCGGGACAGGGGCCCTACGAGCAGTACTTC. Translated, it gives CASPAGQGPYEQYF.

CDR3 DNA: TGTGCCAGCAGTGAAGCGCTGGGACAGGGTGATGAAAAACTGTTTTTT. It translates to CASSEALGQGDEKLFF. This chain connects TRBV6-1 to TRBJ1-4; 9 bases are shared with TRBD1. Germline V lookup: CDR1 MNHNS, CDR2 SASEGT. V shed 0 bases and J 6 bases; nucleotides not matched to a gene: 5. This CDR3 is 16 amino acids long.

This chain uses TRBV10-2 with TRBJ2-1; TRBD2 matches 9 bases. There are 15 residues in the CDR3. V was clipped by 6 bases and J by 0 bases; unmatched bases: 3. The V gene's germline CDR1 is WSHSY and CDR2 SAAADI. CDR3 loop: CASSQTSGSYNEQFF. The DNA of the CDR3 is TGCGCCAGCAGCCAGACTAGCGGCTCCTACAATGAGCAGTTCTTC.

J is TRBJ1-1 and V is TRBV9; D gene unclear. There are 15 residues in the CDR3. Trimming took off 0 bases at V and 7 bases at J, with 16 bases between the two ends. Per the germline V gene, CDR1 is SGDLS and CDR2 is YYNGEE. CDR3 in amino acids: CASSVAGEVGGEAFF. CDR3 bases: TGTGCCAGCAGCGTAGCTGGGGAGGTCGGTGGTGAAGCTTTCTTT.

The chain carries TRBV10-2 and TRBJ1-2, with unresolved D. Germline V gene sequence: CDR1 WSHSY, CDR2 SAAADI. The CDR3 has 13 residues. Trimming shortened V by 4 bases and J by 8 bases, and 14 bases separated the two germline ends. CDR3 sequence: CASSAAIGRGYTF. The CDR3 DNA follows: TGCGCCAGCAGTGCAGCTATCGGCAGGGGCTACACCTTC.

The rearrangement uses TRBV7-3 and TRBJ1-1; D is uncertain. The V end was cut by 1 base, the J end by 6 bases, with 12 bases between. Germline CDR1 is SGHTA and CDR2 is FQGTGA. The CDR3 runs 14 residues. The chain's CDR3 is CASSLRPGNPEAFF. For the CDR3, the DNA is TGTGCCAGCAGCTTAAGGCCGGGTAATCCTGAAGCTTTCTTT. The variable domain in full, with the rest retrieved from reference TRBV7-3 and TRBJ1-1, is GAGVSQTPSNKVTEKGKYVELRCDPISGHTALYWYRQSLGQGPEFLIYFQGTGAADDSGLPNDRFFAVRPEGSVSTLKIQRTERGDSAVYLCASSLRPGNPEAFFGQGTRLTVV.

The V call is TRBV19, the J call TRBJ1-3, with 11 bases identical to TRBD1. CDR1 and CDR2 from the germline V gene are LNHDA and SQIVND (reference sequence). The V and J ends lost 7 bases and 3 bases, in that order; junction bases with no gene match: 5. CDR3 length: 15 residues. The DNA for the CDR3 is TGTGCCAGTACCCGGGACAGGGGGTTTGGAAACACCATATATTTT. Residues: CASTRDRGFGNTIYF.

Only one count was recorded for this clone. CDR3 protein: CASSQMSSGSYEQYF. The CDR3 coding sequence is TGTGCCAGCAGCCAAATGTCTAGCGGATCCTACGAGCAGTACTTC. This chain connects TRBV14 to TRBJ2-7, with 7 bases aligning to TRBD2. Germline assignment: CDR1 SGHDN and CDR2 FVKESK. V dropped 2 bases and J dropped 1; count of bases not matched to a gene: 5. This CDR3 comprises 15 residues.

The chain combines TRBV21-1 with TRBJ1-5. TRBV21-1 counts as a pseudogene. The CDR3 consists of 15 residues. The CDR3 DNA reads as TGTGCCAGCAGCACCCGCGGGTTTAGCAATCAGCCCCAGCATTTT. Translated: CASSTRGFSNQPQHF.